These 25 T cell receptor beta chains share one sample of origin, sequenced in a study of T-cell reconstitution after alpha-beta-depleted transplantation in children. Researchers prepared the TCRbeta library using unique molecular identifiers, the study reports. TCRdb recomputed calls from the PCR reads with MiXCR, one row per CDR3 protein. The repertoire includes about 580,000 distinct CDR3 sequences, 20% to 25% of them detected once, and approximately 14% sits in the top ten. The sample in question was PBMCs, mostly from graft donor cells, obtained 360 days after TCRalphabeta/CD19-depleted stem cell transplant. Every receptor here comes from a boy under two years old who had a stem cell transplant for acute myeloid leukemia, so the T cells may come from the graft donor.

The chain employs TRBV27 and TRBJ2-2; the D is unclear. The CDR3 runs 14 residues. CDR1 MNHEY and CDR2 SMNVEV come from the germline V gene (reference sequence). V shed 6 bases and J shed 5 bases, with 13 bases lying between them. CDR3 DNA sequence: TGTGCCAGCAGCTTAAGAACCCTTACCGGGGAGCTGTTTTTT. The encoded protein is CASSLRTLTGELFF.

This clonotype was recorded a few times. The gene calls are TRBV24-1 and TRBJ2-1, with 13 nucleotides matching TRBD2. CDR3 length equals 16 residues. In germline, CDR1 is KGHDR, CDR2 SFDVKD. Trimming took 4 bases from V and 6 from J; bases not matched to a gene: 5. In DNA, the CDR3 is TGTGCCACCAGTGACCCCGGGACTAGCGGGACCAATGAGCAGTTCTTC. It encodes CATSDPGTSGTNEQFF.

This clonotype was detected ten times or more. The chain employs TRBV15 and TRBJ1-4; D may be TRBD1 (6 bases). The CDR3 totals 13 residues. The V end was cut by 3 bases, the J end by 8 bases, with 10 bases between. Germline V gene sequence: CDR1 LNHNV, CDR2 YYDKDF (reference sequence). The CDR3 DNA follows: TGTGCCACCAGCAGGGCCGGGACAGAAAAACTGTTTTTT. This translates into CATSRAGTEKLFF.

This clonotype was detected ten times or more. This chain uses TRBV28 with TRBJ2-7; possible D gene TRBD1, 6 bases. The CDR3 runs to 13 residues. V lost 2 bases, J lost 6 bases, and 11 bases lay in between. Germline CDR1 reads MDHEN; CDR2 reads SYDVKM. CDR3 amino acids: CASSLLAGAEQYV. The CDR3 region has the DNA TGTGCCAGCAGTTTACTGGCAGGGGCCGAGCAGTACGTC.

This clonotype was counted at least ten times. This rearrangement joins TRBV4-3 to TRBJ1-3; D ambiguous. V shed 1 base and J shed 0 bases, with 10 bases lying between them. The length of the CDR3 is 16 residues. Germline lookup yields CDR1 LGHNA and CDR2 YSLEER. The chain's CDR3 is CASSQVFRSSGNTIYF. The CDR3 coding sequence is TGCGCCAGCAGCCAAGTCTTCAGGAGCTCTGGAAACACCATATATTTT.

In its sample, this clonotype was seen many times. J is TRBJ2-2 and V is TRBV4-3, with 8 bases lining up with TRBD1. Germline V lookup: CDR1 LGHNA, CDR2 YSLEER. The CDR3 contains 15 residues. V was clipped by 1 base and J by 6 bases; unmatched bases: 4. CDR3 region: CASSQAEQGAGELFF. The CDR3 nucleotides are TGCGCCAGCAGCCAAGCAGAACAGGGGGCCGGGGAGCTGTTTTTT.

This clonotype was detected a few times. The V call is TRBV20-1, the J call TRBJ2-7, with TRBD1 identical over 7 bases. Germline V gene data show CDR1 as DFQATT and CDR2 as SNEGSKA (reference sequence). CDR3 length equals 13 residues. The V segment lost 3 bases and the J segment 6 bases; nucleotides outside the gene matches: 8. CDR3 in amino acids: CSASRDRGSEQYV. CDR3 coding DNA: TGCAGTGCTAGTCGGGACAGAGGAAGCGAGCAGTACGTC.

The V gene is TRBV20-1, the J gene TRBJ2-7; no definite D call. This CDR3 spans 11 amino acids. Germline CDR1 and CDR2: DFQATT and SNEGSKA (reference sequence). V gave up 3 bases and J gave up 1 base, with 4 bases separating them. CDR3 residues: CSASDSYEQYV. The DNA of the CDR3 is TGCAGTGCTAGTGATTCCTACGAGCAGTACGTC.

The chain employs TRBV10-3 and TRBJ2-5; maybe TRBD2 (5 bases). The CDR3 contains 13 residues. The V and J ends lost 2 bases and 5 bases respectively, with 9 bases between them. Germline V gene data show CDR1 as ENHRY and CDR2 as SYGVKD. CDR3 in amino acids: CAISEGEWETQYF. CDR3 in DNA: TGTGCCATCAGTGAGGGGGAGTGGGAGACCCAGTACTTC.

This clonotype showed up just a few times. The V and J genes are TRBV28 and TRBJ1-4, with D perhaps TRBD1 (5 bases). V lost 7 bases to trimming and J lost 0 bases, with 12 bases between them. CDR1 and CDR2 from the germline V gene are MDHEN and SYDVKM. This CDR3 has 15 amino acids. The CDR3 sequence is CASITGRPTNEKLFF. The CDR3 DNA is TGTGCCAGCATCACAGGACGCCCAACTAATGAAAAACTGTTTTTT.

This chain joins TRBV5-1 and TRBJ2-3, with TRBD2 matching 11 bases. Germline V CDR1 and CDR2: SGHRS, YFSETQ. The CDR3 is 16 residues long. The V and J ends lost 0 bases and 3 bases, in that order; junction bases with no gene match: 3. The CDR3 sequence: CASSLDASGGTDTQYF. CDR3 coding DNA: TGCGCCAGCAGCTTGGATGCTAGCGGGGGGACAGATACGCAGTATTTT.

This clonotype was found many times. The chain has TRBV29-1 and TRBJ2-2; D is undetermined. This CDR3 comprises 15 residues. The V and J ends lost 4 bases and 2 bases respectively, with 14 bases between them. Germline values: CDR1 SQVTM, CDR2 ANQGSEA. CDR3 in amino acids: CSVGPPGPNTGELFF. CDR3 in DNA: TGCAGCGTTGGCCCCCCGGGCCCAAACACCGGGGAGCTGTTTTTT.

This clonotype was detected only once. The genes are TRBV2 and TRBJ1-4, with 7 bases aligning to TRBD1. Germline loops: CDR1 SNHLY, CDR2 FYNNEI. Unmatched junction bases numbered 2, after V lost 5 bases and J lost 2 bases. The CDR3 is 14 amino acids. The CDR3 DNA reads as TGTGCCAGCAGTCAGACAGGGACTAATGAAAAACTGTTTTTT. This gives the protein CASSQTGTNEKLFF.

CDR3 sequence reads: CASSQDRGLELTQYF. CDR3 DNA sequence: TGCGCCAGCAGCCAAGATCGGGGACTGGAGTTGACCCAGTACTTC. The rearrangement links TRBV4-3 to TRBJ2-5; the D gene is possibly TRBD2 (6 bases). CDR3 length equals 15 residues. V was shortened by 0 bases and J by 7 bases, with 15 bases between the two germline ends. The germline V gene has CDR1 LGHNA and CDR2 YSLEER.

The V gene is TRBV20-1, the J gene TRBJ2-5; no firm D call. With 1 base removed from V and 2 bases from J, the gap between germline ends came to 8 bases. The CDR3 consists of 13 residues. CDR1 is DFQATT and CDR2 is SNEGSKA in the germline V gene (reference sequence). The CDR3 region is CSARVWGQETQYF. In nucleotides, the CDR3 is TGCAGTGCTAGAGTGTGGGGACAAGAGACCCAGTACTTC.

The chain is built from TRBV5-6 and TRBJ2-1, with TRBD1 matching over 7 bases. The germline gives CDR1 SGHDT, CDR2 YYEEEE. With 2 bases clipped from V and 9 bases from J, the junction kept 8 bases outside the gene matches. The CDR3 is 14 residues long. The CDR3 loop reads CASSLETGWFEQFF. The CDR3 region has the DNA TGTGCCAGCAGCTTAGAGACAGGGTGGTTTGAGCAGTTCTTC.

The chain couples TRBV5-1 to TRBJ2-5, with a weak D call TRBD1 (6 bases). The germline V gene encodes CDR1 SGHRS and CDR2 YFSETQ. Trimming took off 2 bases at V and 5 bases at J, with 13 bases between the two ends. CDR3 length: 14 amino acids. In nucleotides, the CDR3 is TGCGCCAGCAGCTTCTTCTCAGGGGAGGAGACCCAGTACTTC. Protein sequence: CASSFFSGEETQYF.

A few counts support this clonotype. The chain couples TRBV20-1 to TRBJ1-1; 8 bases line up with TRBD1. CDR3 length: 16 residues. With 6 bases clipped from V and 1 base from J, the junction kept 13 bases outside the gene matches. The V gene's germline CDR1 is DFQATT and CDR2 SNEGSKA (reference sequence). The CDR3 here is CSAPKAGGAGNTEAFF. The CDR3 region has the DNA TGCAGTGCACCCAAGGCAGGGGGCGCGGGGAACACTGAAGCTTTCTTT.

This clonotype was seen a handful of times. The gene calls are TRBV29-1 and TRBJ1-1; possible D gene TRBD1, 5 bases. The V end was cut by 8 bases, the J end by 0 bases, with 13 bases between. CDR3 length: 13 residues. CDR1 is SQVTM and CDR2 is ANQGSEA in the germline V gene. The CDR3 region is CSWQGKMNTEAFF. CDR3 DNA: TGCAGCTGGCAGGGCAAGATGAACACTGAAGCTTTCTTT. Full variable domain (remainder filled in from reference TRBV29-1 and TRBJ1-1): SAVISQKPSRDICQRGTSLTIQCQVDSQVTMMFWYRQQPGQSLTLIATANQGSEATYESGFVIDKFPISRPNLTFSTLTVSNMSPEDSSIYLCSWQGKMNTEAFFGQGTRLTVV.

The rearrangement joins TRBV4-1 to TRBJ2-1; 8 bases are a match to TRBD1. The V gene end was trimmed by 2 bases and the J gene end by 6 bases; junction bases not matched to a gene: 9. This CDR3 has 16 amino acids. Looked up from germline, CDR1 is MGHRA and CDR2 is YSYEKL. The CDR3 DNA reads as TGCGCCAGCAGCCAACCAGGGGGCCTGGTTAGCAATGAGCAGTTCTTC. This translates into CASSQPGGLVSNEQFF.

This clonotype appeared a single time. The CDR3 sequence is CASSLPPGPGNIQYF. DNA of the CDR3: TGTGCCAGCAGCTTACCTCCGGGACCCGGAAACATTCAGTACTTC. This chain links TRBV7-3 with TRBJ2-4; D may correspond to TRBD1 or TRBD2 (5 bases each). There are 15 residues in the CDR3. Germline CDR1 and CDR2: SGHTA and FQGTGA. V shed 2 bases and J shed 6 bases, with 14 bases lying between them.

V gene TRBV4-1 combines with J gene TRBJ2-1; 9 bases match TRBD2. Unmatched junction bases numbered 2, after V lost 0 bases and J lost 5 bases. The V gene's germline CDR1 is MGHRA and CDR2 YSYEKL. The length of the CDR3 is 15 residues. CDR3 bases: TGCGCCAGCAGCCAAGATCCTAGCGGGGACAATGAGCAGTTCTTC. Amino acids: CASSQDPSGDNEQFF.

The rearrangement links TRBV11-2 to TRBJ2-3; TRBD1 agrees at 7 bases. The CDR3 spans 15 residues. Trimming removed 5 bases from V and 0 bases from J; junction bases left unmatched: 5. Germline V gene sequence: CDR1 SGHAT, CDR2 FQNNGV. CDR3 loop: CASSRRTGSTDTQYF. The CDR3 DNA follows: TGTGCCAGCAGCCGACGGACAGGAAGCACAGATACGCAGTATTTT.

The V gene is TRBV2, the J gene TRBJ2-5; D possibly corresponds to TRBD2 (5 bases). CDR1 and CDR2 from the germline V gene are SNHLY and FYNNEI. The V and J ends lost 8 bases and 5 bases respectively, with 15 bases between them. There are 13 residues in the CDR3. The CDR3 bases are TGTGCCAGCTATCGGGGTTCTTCGGAGACCCAGTACTTC. Its protein product is CASYRGSSETQYF.

This clonotype was seen repeatedly, ten times or more. The CDR3 coding sequence is TGTGCCAGCAGTCCGAGAACGGAGAGGCAGTATTTT. Encoded protein: CASSPRTERQYF. The chain joins TRBV12-3 or TRBV12-4 to TRBJ2-3, with D unresolved. The V end was cut by 5 bases, the J end by 11 bases, with 14 bases between. The CDR3 has 12 residues.